A single sample gave rise to the 30 T cell receptor beta chains below, sequenced in a study of cytomegalovirus exposure and HLA in healthy donors. The PCR employed 60 Vbeta primers together with 13 Jbeta primers. Profiling relied on immunoSEQ multiplex PCR, and the TCRdb table lists in-frame clones only, not all of them. The sample shows about 120,000 clones, over 8% of them seen only once. Sequencing was performed on PBMCs. Receptors originate from a man younger than 40 in good health and CMV-seronegative.

This clone has a handful of counts. V is TRBV30 and J is TRBJ1-2, with D perhaps TRBD1 (5 bases). The germline V and J ends were trimmed by 5 bases and 3 bases, with 13 bases remaining between them. The CDR3 consists of 13 residues. Germline V lookup: CDR1 GTSNPN, CDR2 SVGIG (reference sequence). CDR3 sequence reads: CAWDAGWDYGYTF. CDR3 sequence (DNA): TGTGCCTGGGACGCAGGGTGGGACTATGGCTACACCTTC.

The chain carries TRBV11-2 and TRBJ2-1, with TRBD2 matching 14 bases. V shed 5 bases, J shed 7 bases, and the junction held 16 bases outside the gene matches. This CDR3 region has 19 residues. The V gene's germline CDR1 is SGHAT and CDR2 FQNNGV. In nucleotides, the CDR3 is TGTGCCAGCAGCCACTCCGGGACTAGCGGGAGAAGGTTGTGGAATGAGCAGTTCTTC. It codes for CASSHSGTSGRRLWNEQFF.

Comments on this clone: Other DNA sequences from this sample encode an identical CDR3 as well. The CDR3 is CASGTGSNQPQHF. The CDR3 DNA reads as TGTGCCAGCGGGACAGGGAGTAACCAGCCCCAGCATTTT. The chain combines TRBV6-1 with TRBJ1-5, with 9 bases lining up with TRBD1. V lost 8 bases to trimming and J lost 7 bases; unmatched junction nucleotides: 6. The CDR3 loop spans 13 amino acids. The germline V gene has CDR1 MNHNS and CDR2 SASEGT.

The CDR3 coding sequence is TGTGCCAGCCCAAGGGGCTCTGGAAACACCATATATTTT. Translated, it gives CASPRGSGNTIYF. The chain joins TRBV5-8 to TRBJ1-3, with D perhaps matching TRBD1 (5 bases). In germline, CDR1 is SGHTS, CDR2 YDEGEE. The CDR3 loop spans 13 amino acids. Trimming removed 7 bases at V and 0 bases at J, with 8 bases between.

V gene TRBV5-1 combines with J gene TRBJ1-2; 8 nucleotides match TRBD1. The CDR3 totals 15 residues. The ends lost 4 bases at V and 8 bases at J; junction bases unmatched: 13. The germline gives CDR1 SGHRS, CDR2 YFSETQ. The CDR3 loop reads CASSLLQGEPGGYTF. DNA for the CDR3: TGCGCCAGCAGCCTCCTACAGGGGGAGCCGGGGGGCTACACCTTC.

The J gene is TRBJ2-3, the V gene TRBV5-1; D gene unclear. In germline, CDR1 is SGHRS, CDR2 YFSETQ. This CDR3 is 13 amino acids long. Trimming cost V 6 bases and J 1 base, with 9 bases left between them. CDR3: CASTKVGTDTQYF. The CDR3 DNA follows: TGCGCCAGCACTAAAGTAGGCACAGATACGCAGTATTTT.

This clone showed up just a few times. The J gene is TRBJ2-5, the V gene TRBV7-9; 7 bases map to TRBD2. The CDR3 covers 15 residues. Germline CDR1 is SEHNR and CDR2 is FQNEAQ (reference sequence). V dropped 6 bases and J dropped 2; count of bases not matched to a gene: 9. The CDR3 nucleotides are TGTGCCAGCAGGTGGGGGAAGGGACTACAAGAGACCCAGTACTTC. This sequence encodes CASRWGKGLQETQYF.

The genes are TRBV6-1 and TRBJ1-6, with a weak D call TRBD1 (6 bases). Germline V gene data show CDR1 as MNHNS and CDR2 as SASEGT. The V end lost 4 bases, the J end lost 7 bases, and 14 bases lay between the germline ends. The CDR3 runs to 15 residues. The CDR3 DNA reads as TGTGCCAGCAGTGGTGACAGTGGGGGCAATTCACCCCTCCACTTT. Its translation is CASSGDSGGNSPLHF.

The V gene is TRBV4-1, the J gene TRBJ1-5; unclear D gene. Deletions cut 0 bases from V and 5 bases from J, with 5 bases between. The CDR3 consists of 13 residues. Germline V lookup: CDR1 MGHRA, CDR2 YSYEKL. The CDR3 here is CASSQDPYQPQHF. The CDR3 DNA follows: TGCGCCAGCAGCCAAGATCCCTATCAGCCCCAGCATTTT.

CDR3 loop: CAVGGPSKNIQYF. The DNA for the CDR3 is TGTGCCGTGGGGGGTCCATCCAAAAACATTCAGTACTTC. The J gene is TRBJ2-4, the V gene TRBV7-8; TRBD2 is a possible D gene (6 bases). This CDR3 region has 13 residues. V was cut by 11 bases and J by 2 bases, with 13 bases left in between. Germline V CDR1 and CDR2: SGHVS, FQNEAQ.

V and J are TRBV9 and TRBJ2-2; 7 nucleotides match TRBD1. V shed 4 bases, J shed 5 bases, and the junction held 11 bases outside the gene matches. Germline V gene sequence: CDR1 SGDLS, CDR2 YYNGEE. This CDR3 spans 16 amino acids. The CDR3 region is CASSFVQGVETGELFF. The CDR3 nucleotides read TGTGCCAGCAGCTTCGTTCAGGGGGTAGAGACCGGGGAGCTGTTTTTT.

This clone was detected a few times. The chain employs TRBV6-1 and TRBJ2-7, with D possibly being TRBD2 (6 bases). The V end was cut by 2 bases, the J end by 2 bases, with 7 bases between. Germline CDR1 MNHNS, CDR2 SASEGT. The CDR3 length is 13 residues. The CDR3 DNA reads TGTGCCAGCAGTGAACGGGAGACCTACGAGCAGTACTTC. This translates into CASSERETYEQYF.

V gene TRBV10-2 combines with J gene TRBJ2-7, with 7 bases matching TRBD2. Germline CDR1 is WSHSY and CDR2 is SAAADI. This CDR3 has 14 amino acids. V trimming: 10 bases; J trimming: 1 base; junction bases outside the gene matches: 10. The CDR3 sequence is CATDARDYSYEQYF. The CDR3 DNA follows: TGCGCCACCGACGCTCGGGACTATTCCTACGAGCAGTACTTC.

In its sample, this clone was seen a few times. The CDR3 reads CASRNGGASLETQYF. Written as DNA, the CDR3 is TGCGCCAGCAGAAATGGGGGGGCATCGTTGGAGACCCAGTACTTC. The J gene is TRBJ2-5, the V gene TRBV5-1, with D perhaps matching TRBD2 (7 bases). Germline V gene data show CDR1 as SGHRS and CDR2 as YFSETQ. Trimming cost V 5 bases and J 5 bases, with 19 bases left between them. The CDR3 has 15 amino acids.

This clone has only a few counts. The chain joins TRBV10-3 to TRBJ1-2; maybe TRBD1 (5 bases). The CDR3 consists of 13 residues. Trimming removed 2 bases from V and 4 bases from J, with 8 bases in between. Germline V lookup: CDR1 ENHRY, CDR2 SYGVKD. CDR3 nucleotides: TGTGCCATCAGTGAGCAGGGTTCCTATGGCTACACCTTC. Translated: CAISEQGSYGYTF.

The chain employs TRBV2 and TRBJ2-7; 9 bases fit TRBD1. With V trimmed by 4 bases and J by 0 bases, 7 bases remained unmatched. This CDR3 has 16 amino acids. The germline V gene has CDR1 SNHLY and CDR2 FYNNEI. CDR3 sequence: CASSALGTGSSYEQYF. In DNA, the CDR3 is TGTGCCAGCAGTGCCCTCGGGACAGGGAGCTCCTACGAGCAGTACTTC.

The V gene is TRBV28, the J gene TRBJ1-2; no firm D call. V dropped 5 bases and J dropped 5 bases, with 6 bases sitting between them. The CDR3 length is 11 residues. Germline V gene lookup returns CDR1 MDHEN and CDR2 SYDVKM. The CDR3 sequence: CASSPVYGYTF. For the CDR3, the DNA is TGTGCCAGCAGTCCCGTATATGGCTACACCTTC.

Written as DNA, the CDR3 is TGTGCCAGCAGCCCTGGCTGGGGGGAGCTGTTTTTT. Translated: CASSPGWGELFF. The rearrangement uses TRBV7-9 and TRBJ2-2, with no clear D. CDR3 length: 12 residues. Germline loops: CDR1 SEHNR, CDR2 FQNEAQ (reference sequence). The V and J ends lost 5 bases and 8 bases respectively, with 9 bases between them.

The chain uses TRBV11-2 and TRBJ2-7, with D possibly TRBD1 on 5 matching bases. The CDR3 is 14 amino acids. Germline V gene data show CDR1 as SGHAT and CDR2 as FQNNGV. V was trimmed by 4 bases and J by 0 bases, leaving 10 bases between them. CDR3 in DNA: TGTGCCAGCAGCTCCTCCAGGGTCTCCTACGAGCAGTACTTC. This gives the protein CASSSSRVSYEQYF.

This clone was counted a few times. The DNA of the CDR3 is TGTGCCAGCAGCTCATACTCTGGACTATCCACAGATACGCAGTATTTT. This codes for CASSSYSGLSTDTQYF. V is TRBV7-9 and J is TRBJ2-3, with D possibly being TRBD2 (6 bases). V lost 4 bases and J lost 2, with 16 bases in between. The CDR3 consists of 16 residues. Germline lookup yields CDR1 SEHNR and CDR2 FQNEAQ (reference sequence).

There are a few counts of this clone. CDR3 region: CASGRTGPETQYF. The CDR3 DNA sequence: TGTGCTAGTGGCCGGACAGGCCCAGAGACCCAGTACTTC. The V gene is TRBV12-5, the J gene TRBJ2-5; 7 nucleotides agree with TRBD1. V was clipped by 6 bases and J by 4 bases; unmatched bases: 5. The CDR3 contains 13 residues. CDR1 and CDR2 (germline): LGHNT, FRNRAP.

This chain connects TRBV30 to TRBJ2-7, with D possibly matching TRBD1 (6 bases). Germline CDR1 and CDR2: GTSNPN and SVGIG (reference sequence). The CDR3 loop spans 12 amino acids. Trimming stripped 2 bases from V and 7 bases from J, with 12 bases between. CDR3 residues: CAWSQGPGEQYF. Written as DNA, the CDR3 is TGTGCCTGGAGTCAGGGGCCGGGGGAGCAGTACTTC.

The V and J genes are TRBV28 and TRBJ2-1; a weak D match, TRBD2 (6 bases). The V end was cut by 3 bases, the J end by 4 bases, with 10 bases between. Germline assignment: CDR1 MDHEN and CDR2 SYDVKM. The CDR3 totals 14 residues. The CDR3 here is CASSLGLKYNEQFF. DNA for the CDR3: TGTGCCAGCAGTTTGGGACTTAAATACAATGAGCAGTTCTTC.

CDR3 bases: TGTGCCAGCAGCTTAAGCGGGGGAATATTCTACAATGAGCAGTTCTTC. Residues: CASSLSGGIFYNEQFF. The J gene is TRBJ2-1, the V gene TRBV11-2; TRBD2 aligns across 8 bases. The CDR3 is 16 residues long. Germline V lookup: CDR1 SGHAT, CDR2 FQNNGV. With V trimmed by 2 bases and J by 3 bases, 6 bases remained unmatched.

The chain is built from TRBV9 and TRBJ2-5, with D uncertain. CDR1 is SGDLS and CDR2 is YYNGEE in the germline V gene. Trimming pared 1 base from V and 5 bases from J, leaving 9 bases between. The CDR3 is 13 amino acids. This chain's CDR3 is CASSVTERETQYF. DNA of the CDR3: TGTGCCAGCAGCGTAACAGAAAGGGAGACCCAGTACTTC.

The chain combines TRBV5-1 with TRBJ2-3; D ambiguous. This CDR3 comprises 13 residues. The V gene lost 4 bases and the J gene lost 6 bases, with 12 bases spanning the gap. Germline V CDR1 and CDR2: SGHRS, YFSETQ. CDR3 loop: CASSRLPDDTQYF. The CDR3, as DNA: TGCGCCAGCAGCCGACTCCCCGATGATACGCAGTATTTT.

This clone was picked up a small number of times. V gene TRBV28 combines with J gene TRBJ2-5; D might be TRBD1 (6 bases). Trimming took 10 bases from V and 1 from J, leaving 19 bases between them. CDR3 length equals 15 residues. Germline assignment: CDR1 MDHEN and CDR2 SYDVKM. The chain's CDR3 is CAINDRFKSQETQYF. As DNA, the CDR3 is TGTGCCATCAATGACAGGTTCAAATCCCAAGAGACCCAGTACTTC. Full variable domain (rest looked up from reference TRBV28 and TRBJ2-5): DVKVTQSSRYLVKRTGEKVFLECVQDMDHENMFWYRQDPGLGLRLIYFSYDVKMKEKGDIPEGYSVSREKKERFSLILESASTNQTSMYLCAINDRFKSQETQYFGPGTRLLVL.

This sequence joins TRBV5-1 and TRBJ2-1, with 8 bases matching TRBD2. With 7 bases clipped from V and 0 bases from J, the junction kept 6 bases outside the gene matches. The CDR3 has 15 amino acids. Germline V gene sequence: CDR1 SGHRS, CDR2 YFSETQ. This CDR3 is CASGLAMSSYNEQFF. The CDR3 DNA sequence: TGCGCCAGCGGACTAGCAATGAGCTCCTACAATGAGCAGTTCTTC.

This clone was seen a handful of times. The gene calls are TRBV7-9 and TRBJ2-3, with TRBD2 as a possible D gene (5 bases). V was trimmed by 5 bases and J by 1 base, leaving 16 bases between them. The germline V gene encodes CDR1 SEHNR and CDR2 FQNEAQ (reference sequence). The CDR3 length is 16 residues. CDR3 nucleotides: TGTGCCAGCAGCCAACTAGGTAATCAAGGCACAGATACGCAGTATTTT. Protein sequence: CASSQLGNQGTDTQYF.

As DNA, the CDR3 is TGTGCCAGCTCACCGAGGAGGGCCGGTGAAAAACTGTTTTTT. Amino acids: CASSPRRAGEKLFF. V usage is TRBV18 and J usage is TRBJ1-4; no clear D gene. Trimming left V 3 bases short and J 7 bases short, with 12 bases between. CDR1 is KGHSH and CDR2 is LQKENI in the germline V gene. The CDR3 runs 14 residues.